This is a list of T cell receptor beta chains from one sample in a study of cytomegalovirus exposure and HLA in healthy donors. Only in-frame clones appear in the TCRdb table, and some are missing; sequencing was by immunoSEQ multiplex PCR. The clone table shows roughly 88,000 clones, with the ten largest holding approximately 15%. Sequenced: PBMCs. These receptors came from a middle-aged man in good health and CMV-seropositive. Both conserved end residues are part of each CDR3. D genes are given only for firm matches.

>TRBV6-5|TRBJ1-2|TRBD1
CASSYAGTGSYGYTF
TGTGCCAGCAGTTACGCTGGGACAGGCTCTTATGGCTACACCTTC
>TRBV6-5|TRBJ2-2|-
CASSWTRGTGELFF
TGTGCCAGCAGCTGGACGCGGGGCACCGGGGAGCTGTTTTTT
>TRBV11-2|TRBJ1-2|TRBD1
CASSLGGRGQGYYGYTF
TGTGCCAGCAGCTTAGGTGGCAGGGGACAGGGATACTATGGCTACACCTTC
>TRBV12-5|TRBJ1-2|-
CASGTQTNYGYTF
TGTGCTAGTGGTACACAAACTAACTATGGCTACACCTTC
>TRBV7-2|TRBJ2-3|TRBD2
CASSQGTSLHLDTQYF
TGTGCCAGCAGCCAGGGGACTAGCCTCCACTTGGATACGCAGTATTTT
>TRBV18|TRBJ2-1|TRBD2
CASSLATSGRYEQFF
TGTGCCAGCTCACTCGCGACTAGCGGGAGATATGAGCAGTTCTTC
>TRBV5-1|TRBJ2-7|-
CASSLAEGYEQYF
TGCGCCAGCAGCTTGGCCGAGGGCTACGAGCAGTACTTC
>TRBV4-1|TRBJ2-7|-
CASSSVGGRYEQYF
TGCGCCAGCAGTTCAGTGGGGGGGCGGTACGAGCAGTACTTC
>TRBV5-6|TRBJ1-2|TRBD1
CAGSASGTGDYGYTF
TGTGCCGGTAGTGCTTCCGGGACAGGGGACTATGGCTACACCTTC
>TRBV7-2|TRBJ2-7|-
CASSSFTLGGYEQYF
TGTGCCAGCAGCTCCTTCACATTGGGGGGTTACGAGCAGTACTTC
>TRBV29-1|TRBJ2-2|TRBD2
CSVRLAGVGTGELFF
TGCAGCGTTCGACTAGCGGGAGTAGGCACCGGGGAGCTGTTTTTT
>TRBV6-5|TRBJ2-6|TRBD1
CASRTGSGANVLTF
TGTGCCAGCAGGACAGGGTCCGGGGCCAACGTCCTGACTTTC
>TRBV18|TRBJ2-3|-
CASSPPGLPTDTQYF
TGTGCCAGCTCACCACCGGGGCTTCCCACAGATACGCAGTATTTT
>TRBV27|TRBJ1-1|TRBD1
CASSKYTGADTEAFF
TGTGCCAGCAGTAAATACACAGGGGCGGACACTGAAGCTTTCTTT